This T cell receptor (beta chain) was profiled in a study of patients and donors after allogeneic stem cell transplantation. V lost 6 bases and J lost 6, with 18 bases in between. Germline assignment: CDR1 SGHTA and CDR2 FQGNSA. The CDR3 is made up of 15 amino acids. TCRdb ran MiXCR on the RT-PCR reads and lists one entry per CDR3 protein. The table has approximately 200,000 distinct CDR3 sequences, roughly 40% seen once. Specimen: blood, either unsorted or a sorted T cell fraction (not recorded which). The sequence derives from a human donor who was either an allogeneic HSCT recipient or a stem cell or donor lymphocyte infusion donor (not recorded which). It is not recorded whose cells these are; they may come from a transplant donor. The chain joins TRBV7-2 to TRBJ2-1, with TRBD1 as a possible D gene (6 bases). CDR3: CASRQGGFASNEQFF. The DNA for the CDR3 is TGTGCCAGCAGGCAAGGGGGTTTTGCCAGCAATGAGCAGTTCTTC.